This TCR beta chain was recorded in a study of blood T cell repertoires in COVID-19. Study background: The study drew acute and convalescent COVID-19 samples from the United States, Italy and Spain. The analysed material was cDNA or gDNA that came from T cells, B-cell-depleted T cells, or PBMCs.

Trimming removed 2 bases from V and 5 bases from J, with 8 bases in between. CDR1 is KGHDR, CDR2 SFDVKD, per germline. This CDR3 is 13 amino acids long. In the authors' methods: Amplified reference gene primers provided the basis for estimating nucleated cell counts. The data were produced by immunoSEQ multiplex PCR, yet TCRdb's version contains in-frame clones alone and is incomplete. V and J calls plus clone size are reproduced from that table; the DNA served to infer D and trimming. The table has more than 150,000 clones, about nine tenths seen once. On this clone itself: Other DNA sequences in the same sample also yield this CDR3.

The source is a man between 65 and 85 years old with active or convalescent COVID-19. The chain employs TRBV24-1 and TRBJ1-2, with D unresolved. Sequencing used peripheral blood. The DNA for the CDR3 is TGTGCCACCAGTGATTCCTCAGGATATGGCTACACCTTC. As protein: CATSDSSGYGYTF.